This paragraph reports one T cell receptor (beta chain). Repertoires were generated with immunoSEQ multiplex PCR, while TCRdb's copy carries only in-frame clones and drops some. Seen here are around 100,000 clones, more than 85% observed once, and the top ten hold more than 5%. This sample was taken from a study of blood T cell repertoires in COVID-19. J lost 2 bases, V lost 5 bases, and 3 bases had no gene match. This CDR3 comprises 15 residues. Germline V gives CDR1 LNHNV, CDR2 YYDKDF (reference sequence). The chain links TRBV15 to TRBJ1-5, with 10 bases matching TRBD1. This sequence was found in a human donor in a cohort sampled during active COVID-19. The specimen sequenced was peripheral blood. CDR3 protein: CATSLTGGGNQPQHF. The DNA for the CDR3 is TGTGCCACCAGCCTGACAGGGGGCGGCAATCAGCCCCAGCATTTT.